A single T cell receptor beta chain is shown here with its context. Antigen specificity is unknown. CDR3 length: 16 residues. Losses at the gene ends were 5 bases for V and 5 bases for J; bases not matched to a gene: 14. Per the germline V gene, CDR1 is SEHNR and CDR2 is FQNEAQ (reference sequence). Sequencing used immunoSEQ multiplex PCR; TCRdb keeps in-frame clones, though not all of them. Of 120,000 to 150,000 clones in the sample, around nine tenths were seen once. This specimen comes from a study of cytomegalovirus exposure and HLA in healthy donors. Study summary: A subsequent analysis reported that the roughly 120 validation repertoires were produced on the same platform that had also been used for the 600 to 700 first-cohort repertoires. Findings and limits, study-wide: Reported results showed that the classifier diagnosed cytomegalovirus status with high specificity and sensitivity.

The donors were part of the validation cohort, which consisted of 120 subjects and was separate from the first cohort of 670 or so subjects. The chain employs TRBV7-9 and TRBJ2-5, with 7 bases lining up with TRBD2. The sequence came from a young man in good health and CMV-seropositive. The sequencing input was PBMCs. Here the CDR3 DNA reads TGTGCCAGCAGCCCACCCGGGTCGGGGGGTTCTGAGACCCAGTACTTC. Translated: CASSPPGSGGSETQYF.